This T cell receptor beta chain was recovered during a study of vaccination effects on CD4 cells after COVID-19. Study background: Post-vaccine specimens arrived a median 72 days past the second dose. Study-level results: Marked clonal contraction of infection- and vaccine-induced clones was seen late after vaccination.

Repertoires were generated with immunoSEQ multiplex PCR, while TCRdb's copy carries only in-frame clones and drops some. The table shows almost 15,000 clones, with about 74% occurring only once. About this clone itself: The antigen remains unidentified.

In the ViraFEST assay, antigen-specific CD4+ clonotypes were identified by expansion after peptide-pool stimulation. Having been cultured for under twelve days, the cells underwent CD4+ T cell isolation. The participants, recipients of two vaccine doses, got either BNT162b2 or mRNA-1273. Prior SARS-CoV-2 infection was absent in the vaccine recipients, as shown by negative nucleocapsid antibodies. Trimming stripped 1 base from V and 6 bases from J, with 4 bases between. This CDR3 comprises 11 residues. CDR1 and CDR2 (germline): SNHLY, FYNNEI. This receptor was obtained from a human donor who received a COVID-19 vaccine. The gene calls are TRBV2 and TRBJ2-7; D gene uncertain. The sequencing used CD4+ T cells from PBMCs cultured with HCoV-NL63 spike peptides, collected after COVID-19 vaccination. CDR3 region: CASSEEGEQYF. CDR3 coding DNA: TGTGCCAGCAGTGAAGAGGGCGAGCAGTACTTC. The full variable domain, in which reference TRBV2 and TRBJ2-7 provide the parts outside the CDR3, is EPEVTQTPSHQVTQMGQEVILRCVPISNHLYFYWYRQILGQKVEFLVSFYNNEISEKSEIFDDQFSVERPDGSNFTLKIRSTKLEDSAMYFCASSEEGEQYFGPGTRLTVT.